This T cell receptor beta chain was profiled in a study of T cells in Graves' hyperthyroidism and ophthalmopathy. This clonotype was recorded at least ten times. Its specificity is not known. Amplification of TCR beta CDR3 regions was performed using RNA transcripts as template. The HTBI set primed first-round TCR CDR3 RT-PCR. TCRdb fed the multiplex PCR reads into MiXCR, producing one record per CDR3 protein. The top ten hold around 28% of the sample, which has 300,000 to 500,000 distinct CDR3 sequences, about an eighth seen once. This CDR3 comprises 13 residues. Between the trimmed V and J ends, which lost 2 bases and 3 bases, there was a span of 8 bases. Germline lookup yields CDR1 SGHRS and CDR2 YFSETQ. With duration under 3 months, ophthalmopathy was active: Clinical Activity Score at least 3, NOSPECS at least 4. Patients having uncontrolled infection, another autoimmune disease, pregnancy or lactation were not included.

Study-wide findings and caveats: For ophthalmopathy, model prediction preceded onset by a median 6.5 months. Among thyroid clonotypes expanded above 0.001, most also appeared in blood.

Input material: blood. This chain links TRBV5-1 with TRBJ1-1; D might be TRBD1 (5 bases). This sequence originates from a man aged 50 or older with Graves' ophthalmopathy. The CDR3, as DNA: TGCGCCAGCAGCTTTACGGGGGACACTGAAGCTTTCTTT. It is translated as CASSFTGDTEAFF.